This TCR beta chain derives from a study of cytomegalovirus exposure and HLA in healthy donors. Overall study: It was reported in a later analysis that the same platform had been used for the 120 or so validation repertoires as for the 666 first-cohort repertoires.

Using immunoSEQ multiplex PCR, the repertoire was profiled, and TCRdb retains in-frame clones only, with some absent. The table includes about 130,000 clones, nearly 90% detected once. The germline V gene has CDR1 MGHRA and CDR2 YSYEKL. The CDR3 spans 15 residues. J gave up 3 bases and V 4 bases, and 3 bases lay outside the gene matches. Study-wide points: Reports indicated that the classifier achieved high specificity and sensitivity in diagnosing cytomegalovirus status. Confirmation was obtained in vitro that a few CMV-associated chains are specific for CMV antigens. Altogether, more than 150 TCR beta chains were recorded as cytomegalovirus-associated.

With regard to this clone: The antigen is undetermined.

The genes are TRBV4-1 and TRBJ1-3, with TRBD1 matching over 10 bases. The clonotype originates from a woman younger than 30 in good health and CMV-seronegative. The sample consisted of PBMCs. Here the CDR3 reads CASSPDRGLGNTIYF. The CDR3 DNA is TGCGCCAGCAGCCCTGACAGGGGGCTTGGAAACACCATATATTTT.